This is a list of T cell receptor beta chains from one sample in a study of TIL therapy for anti-PD-1-resistant metastatic lung cancer. TCRdb's table, derived via immunoSEQ multiplex PCR, lists solely in-frame clones and lacks some. The profile shows roughly 92,000 clones, about three fifths of them singletons. The specimen was tumor tissue, collected at baseline. These receptors came from a person between 30 and 80 years old with non-small cell lung cancer. The CDR3 runs from the conserved cysteine through the conserved F or W. The D gene is left open where the match is weak. Part of the rows lack a size; the others show once, few, many or a class for expanded clones.

J,V,D,size,length,CDR3,DNA
TRBJ2-2,TRBV3-1/TRBV3-2,TRBD2,-,17,CASSQSGLAGAVGELFF,TGTGCCAGCAGCCAATCCGGACTAGCGGGAGCGGTCGGGGAGCTGTTTTTT
TRBJ1-3,TRBV18,-,-,16,CASSPGDRSSGNTIYF,TGTGCCAGTTCCCCCGGGGACCGCAGCTCTGGAAACACCATATATTTT
TRBJ2-2,TRBV5-1,-,few,14,CASSLITVTGELFF,TGCGCCAGCAGCTTGATTACCGTCACCGGGGAGCTGTTTTTT
TRBJ2-2,TRBV7-9,-,-,18,CASSSLRWTDTNTGELFF,TGTGCCAGCAGCTCTCTTCGATGGACAGATACGAACACCGGGGAGCTGTTTTTT
TRBJ2-4,TRBV11-2,-,-,16,CASSLDAATWVNIQYF,TGTGCCAGCAGCTTAGATGCGGCCACTTGGGTGAACATTCAGTACTTC
TRBJ2-7,TRBV6-5,-,-,15,CASRRTVTKAYEQYF,TGTGCCAGCAGGCGGACGGTAACAAAAGCCTACGAGCAGTACTTC
TRBJ1-4,TRBV7-6,-,-,12,CASSLLNEKLFF,TGTGCCAGCAGCTTATTAAATGAAAAACTGTTTTTT
TRBJ1-4,TRBV18,-,-,13,CASSPGVNEKLFF,TGTGCCAGCTCACCAGGGGTTAATGAAAAACTGTTTTTT
TRBJ1-1,TRBV28,-,-,17,CASTPPRLGAMNTEAFF,TGTGCCAGCACCCCCCCGCGTTTGGGGGCAATGAACACTGAAGCTTTCTTT
TRBJ1-5,TRBV4-1,TRBD1,-,16,CASSQPRQGFSQPQHF,TGCGCCAGCAGCCAACCCCGACAGGGATTCTCCCAGCCCCAGCATTTT
TRBJ2-3,TRBV7-9,-,-,12,CASTEGIATQYF,TGTGCCAGCACCGAGGGAATAGCTACGCAGTATTTT
TRBJ2-3,TRBV30,-,once,16,CAWSVVGRPGADTQYF,TGTGCCTGGAGTGTAGTGGGAAGACCGGGAGCAGATACGCAGTATTTT
TRBJ1-6,TRBV19,TRBD1,-,15,CASTPGQGAMSPLHF,TGTGCCAGTACCCCGGGACAGGGGGCGATGTCACCCCTCCACTTT
TRBJ1-1,TRBV7-6,-,few,18,CASSLLTTGGGVVSEAFF,TGTGCCAGCAGCTTACTTACTACTGGGGGAGGGGTGGTCTCTGAAGCTTTCTTT
TRBJ1-1,TRBV6-5,-,-,15,CASSPPRQRRTEAFF,TGTGCCAGCAGTCCCCCGAGACAGCGGAGAACTGAAGCTTTCTTT
TRBJ1-2,TRBV19,-,few,13,CASNFWQSYGYTF,TGTGCCAGTAATTTTTGGCAGTCCTATGGCTACACCTTC
TRBJ2-5,TRBV4-1,TRBD2,few,16,CASSQDPIGGGETQYF,TGCGCCAGCAGCCAAGATCCGATCGGCGGGGGAGAGACCCAGTACTTC
TRBJ2-3,TRBV6-2/TRBV6-3,-,-,20,CASSYSRGPRRHKSTDTQYF,TGTGCCAGCAGTTACTCGCGGGGACCGAGGAGGCATAAATCCACAGATACGCAGTATTTT
TRBJ2-1,TRBV11-2,-,once,16,CASSLEPRTNYNEQFF,TGTGCCAGCAGCTTAGAGCCCAGAACTAACTACAATGAGCAGTTCTTC
TRBJ2-7,TRBV28,-,medium-sized,14,CASSWRDRLVEQYF,TGTGCCAGCAGCTGGAGGGACAGACTCGTCGAGCAGTACTTC
TRBJ2-1,TRBV7-2,TRBD2,-,16,CASSFVGTSGGNEQFF,TGTGCCAGCAGCTTCGTGGGGACTAGCGGGGGGAATGAGCAGTTCTTC
TRBJ2-7,TRBV9,TRBD1,few,16,CASSLRQGASLYEQYF,TGTGCCAGCAGCCTTCGACAGGGGGCGTCGCTCTACGAGCAGTACTTC
TRBJ2-1,TRBV18,TRBD2,-,15,CASLAGNLRPNEQFF,TGTGCCAGCTTAGCGGGAAATCTACGCCCCAATGAGCAGTTCTTC
TRBJ1-2,TRBV2,-,many,13,CASPADPNYGYTF,TGTGCCAGTCCTGCGGACCCTAACTATGGCTACACCTTC
TRBJ1-4,TRBV5-4,-,-,11,CASSSGEKLFF,TGTGCCAGCAGCTCCGGCGAAAAACTGTTTTTT
TRBJ2-1,TRBV30,-,few,13,CAWSVQAGNEQFF,TGTGCCTGGAGCGTCCAGGCCGGCAATGAGCAGTTCTTC
TRBJ2-7,TRBV7-3,-,-,13,CASSLGRDYEQYF,TGTGCCAGCAGCCTCGGACGGGACTACGAGCAGTACTTC
TRBJ1-2,TRBV7-2,TRBD1,-,14,CASTLDRGSYGYTF,TGTGCCAGCACCCTAGACAGGGGAAGCTATGGCTACACCTTC
TRBJ1-1,TRBV11-2,-,once,13,CASSSDLRTEAFF,TGTGCCAGCAGCTCGGACTTACGGACTGAAGCTTTCTTT
TRBJ2-1,TRBV7-8,TRBD2,-,15,CASSLTAGEGDEQFF,TGTGCCAGCAGCTTAACAGCGGGGGAGGGCGATGAGCAGTTCTTC
TRBJ2-7,TRBV6-5,TRBD1,few,14,CASSFRDSSYEQYF,TGTGCCAGCAGTTTCCGGGACAGCTCCTACGAGCAGTACTTC
TRBJ2-7,TRBV6-1,TRBD2,-,15,CASSFLSGGPAEQYF,TGTGCCAGCAGTTTTCTTAGCGGGGGGCCGGCCGAGCAGTACTTC
TRBJ1-2,TRBV6-5,-,-,13,CASMGRERYGYTF,TGTGCCAGCATGGGCCGTGAGCGGTATGGCTACACCTTC
TRBJ1-5,TRBV28,-,-,15,CASSFGQRENQPQHF,TGTGCCAGCAGTTTTGGGCAGAGGGAAAATCAGCCCCAGCATTTT
TRBJ1-5,TRBV19,-,-,14,CASRHRDRSQPQHF,TGTGCCAGTAGACACAGGGACCGGAGTCAGCCCCAGCATTTT
TRBJ2-3,TRBV7-2,TRBD1,-,16,CASRTGTGGGTDTQYF,TGTGCCAGCAGAACCGGGACAGGGGGCGGCACAGATACGCAGTATTTT
TRBJ2-1,TRBV7-2,-,-,14,CASSPGGAYNEQFF,TGTGCCAGCAGCCCGGGCGGAGCCTACAATGAGCAGTTCTTC
TRBJ1-2,TRBV19,TRBD1,-,16,CASSAPTGGPLNGYTF,TGTGCCAGTAGTGCCCCGACAGGGGGCCCACTAAATGGCTACACCTTC
TRBJ2-6,TRBV5-3,-,-,18,CARSLLQPSTSGANVLTF,TGTGCCAGAAGCTTGTTACAGCCTAGCACCTCTGGGGCCAACGTCCTGACTTTC
TRBJ2-3,TRBV9,-,few,14,CASSVGLGTDTQYF,TGTGCCAGCAGCGTAGGGTTGGGCACAGATACGCAGTATTTT
TRBJ2-2,TRBV19,-,-,15,CASSIEGHIAGELFF,TGTGCCAGTAGTATAGAGGGACATATCGCCGGGGAGCTGTTTTTT
TRBJ2-2,TRBV5-1,-,-,14,CASSPGTGPGELFF,TGCGCCAGCAGCCCCGGTACAGGGCCCGGGGAGCTGTTTTTT
TRBJ2-4,TRBV5-1,-,-,15,CASSLGPGEVDIQYF,TGCGCCAGCAGCTTGGGGCCAGGGGAGGTAGACATTCAGTACTTC
TRBJ1-5,TRBV7-8,-,-,15,CASSSSGMVNQPQHF,TGTGCCAGCAGCTCCTCAGGGATGGTCAATCAGCCCCAGCATTTT
TRBJ2-7,TRBV5-1,TRBD2,-,17,CASSLVQLAGTSYEQYF,TGCGCCAGCAGCTTGGTCCAGCTAGCGGGGACATCCTACGAGCAGTACTTC
TRBJ1-6,TRBV7-2,TRBD1,few,16,CASSSSTGAYNSPLHF,TGTGCCAGCAGCTCTAGTACAGGGGCCTATAATTCACCCCTCCACTTT
TRBJ2-1,TRBV11-2,TRBD1,-,13,CASTQAGQGGQFF,TGTGCCAGCACCCAAGCTGGACAGGGCGGGCAGTTCTTC